These 5 T cell receptor beta chains share one sample of origin, sequenced in a study of Graves' ophthalmopathy and Graves' hyperthyroidism. Amplification targeted the TCR beta CDR3 regions, with RNA transcripts as the source material. HTBI primers served in a first-round RT-PCR, which a second-round multiplex PCR followed. TCRdb passed the multiplex PCR reads through MiXCR, listing each CDR3 protein once. The table shows about 220,000 distinct CDR3 sequences, with about 22% occurring only once. Sequencing used peripheral blood. The receptor source for this set is a woman in her forties or fifties with Graves' ophthalmopathy.

This clonotype was counted at least ten times. The chain couples TRBV27 to TRBJ1-1; no firm D call. The CDR3 extends over 14 amino acids. Germline assignment: CDR1 MNHEY and CDR2 SMNVEV (reference sequence). V lost 4 bases to trimming and J lost 1 base, with 10 bases between them. The CDR3 spells CASSSNVGNTEAFF. In nucleotides, the CDR3 is TGTGCCAGCAGTTCCAATGTGGGGAACACTGAAGCTTTCTTT.

This chain links TRBV28 with TRBJ2-6; D not resolved. V lost 2 bases and J 4 bases, leaving 9 bases between the germline ends. Germline CDR1 reads MDHEN; CDR2 reads SYDVKM. The CDR3 spans 15 residues. The CDR3 loop reads CASSLTVAGANVLTF. The CDR3 nucleotides read TGTGCCAGCAGTTTAACGGTGGCCGGGGCCAACGTCCTGACTTTC.

This clonotype was seen once. The chain has TRBV7-8 and TRBJ1-6, with no clear D. The CDR3 loop spans 13 amino acids. The V end was cut by 5 bases, the J end by 6 bases, with 8 bases between. The germline V gene has CDR1 SGHVS and CDR2 FQNEAQ. CDR3 in DNA: TGTGCCAGCAGCCTCGGGATTAATTCACCCCTCCACTTT. This codes for CASSLGINSPLHF.

This clonotype was observed many times. This chain links TRBV6-1 with TRBJ2-2, with a weak D call TRBD1 (6 bases). The CDR3 contains 13 residues. V dropped 7 bases and J dropped 7 bases, with 13 bases sitting between them. Germline lookup yields CDR1 MNHNS and CDR2 SASEGT. The CDR3 DNA is TGTGCCAGCACCGAAGGGGGTGGCGGGGAGCTGTTTTTT. It translates to CASTEGGGGELFF.

This clonotype was counted many times. DNA of the CDR3: TGTGCCAGCAGCCTGGGGACAGTCCAAGAGACCCAGTACTTC. Amino acid sequence: CASSLGTVQETQYF. This rearrangement joins TRBV5-4 to TRBJ2-5, with 7 positions matching TRBD1. The CDR3 sequence is 14 residues long. Trimming cost V 4 bases and J 1 base; bases outside gene matches: 4. Germline loops: CDR1 SGHNT, CDR2 YYREEE (reference sequence).